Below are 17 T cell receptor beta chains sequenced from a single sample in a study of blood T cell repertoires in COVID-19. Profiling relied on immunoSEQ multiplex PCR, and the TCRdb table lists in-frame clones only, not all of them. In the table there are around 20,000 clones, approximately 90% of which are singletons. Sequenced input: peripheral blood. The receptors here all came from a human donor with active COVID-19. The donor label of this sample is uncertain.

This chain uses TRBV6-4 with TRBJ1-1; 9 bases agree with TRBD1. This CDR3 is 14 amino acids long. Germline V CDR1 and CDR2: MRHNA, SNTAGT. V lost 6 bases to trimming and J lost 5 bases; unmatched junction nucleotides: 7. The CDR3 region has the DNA TGTGCCAGCAGAGGACAGGGGAGCGGGACTGAAGCTTTCTTT. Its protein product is CASRGQGSGTEAFF.

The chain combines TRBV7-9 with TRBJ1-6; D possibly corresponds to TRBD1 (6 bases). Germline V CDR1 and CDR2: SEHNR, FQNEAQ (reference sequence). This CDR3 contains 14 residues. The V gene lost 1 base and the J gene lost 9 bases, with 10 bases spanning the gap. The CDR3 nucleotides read TGTGCCAGCAGCTTAGGACAGGCGGGTTCACCCCTCCACTTT. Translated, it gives CASSLGQAGSPLHF.

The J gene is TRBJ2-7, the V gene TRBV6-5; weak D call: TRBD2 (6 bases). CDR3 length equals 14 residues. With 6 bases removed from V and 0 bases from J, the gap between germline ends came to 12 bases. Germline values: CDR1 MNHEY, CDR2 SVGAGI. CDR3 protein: CASRTTDYSYEQYF. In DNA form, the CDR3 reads TGTGCCAGCAGGACGACGGACTACTCCTACGAGCAGTACTTC.

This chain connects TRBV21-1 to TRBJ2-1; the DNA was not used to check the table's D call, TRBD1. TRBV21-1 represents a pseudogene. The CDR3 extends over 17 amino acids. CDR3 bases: TGTGCCAGCAGCAAATCCGGACAGGGAGAGTCCTACAATGAGCAGTTCTTC. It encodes CASSKSGQGESYNEQFF.

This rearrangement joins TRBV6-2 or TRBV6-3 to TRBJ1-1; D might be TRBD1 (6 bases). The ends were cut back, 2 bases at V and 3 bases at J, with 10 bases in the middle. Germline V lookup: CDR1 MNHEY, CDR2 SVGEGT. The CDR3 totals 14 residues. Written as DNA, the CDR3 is TGTGCCAGCAGTTACGGGGGCGCGTACACTGAAGCTTTCTTT. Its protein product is CASSYGGAYTEAFF.

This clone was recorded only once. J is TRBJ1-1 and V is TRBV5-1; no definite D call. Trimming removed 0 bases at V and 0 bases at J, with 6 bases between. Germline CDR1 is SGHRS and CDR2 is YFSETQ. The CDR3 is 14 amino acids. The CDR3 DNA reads TGCGCCAGCAGCTTGGACAGCTTGAACACTGAAGCTTTCTTT. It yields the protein CASSLDSLNTEAFF.

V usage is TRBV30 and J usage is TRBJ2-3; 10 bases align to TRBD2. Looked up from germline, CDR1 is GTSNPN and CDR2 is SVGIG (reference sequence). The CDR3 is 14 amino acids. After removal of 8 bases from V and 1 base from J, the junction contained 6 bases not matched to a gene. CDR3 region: CARGLAGGTDTQYF. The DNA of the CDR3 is TGTGCCCGGGGGCTAGCGGGAGGCACAGATACGCAGTATTTT.

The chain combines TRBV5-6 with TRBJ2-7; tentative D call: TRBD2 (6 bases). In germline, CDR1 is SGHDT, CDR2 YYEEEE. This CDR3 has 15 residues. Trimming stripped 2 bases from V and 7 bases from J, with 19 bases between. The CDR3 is CASSFSDREFEEQYF. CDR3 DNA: TGTGCCAGCAGCTTTTCGGACCGGGAGTTTGAGGAGCAGTACTTC.

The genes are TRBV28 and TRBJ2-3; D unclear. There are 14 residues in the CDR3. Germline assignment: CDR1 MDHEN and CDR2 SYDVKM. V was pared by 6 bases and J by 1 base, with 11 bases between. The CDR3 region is CASRPDLGTDTQYF. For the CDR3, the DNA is TGTGCCAGCAGACCCGACTTGGGCACAGATACGCAGTATTTT.

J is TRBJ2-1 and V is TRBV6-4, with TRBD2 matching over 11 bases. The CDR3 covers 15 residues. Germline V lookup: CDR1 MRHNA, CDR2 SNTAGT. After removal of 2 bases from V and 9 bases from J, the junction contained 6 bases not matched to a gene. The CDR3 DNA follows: TGTGCCAGCAGTGACACTAGCGGGAGTTTTGGTGAGCAGTTCTTC. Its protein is CASSDTSGSFGEQFF.

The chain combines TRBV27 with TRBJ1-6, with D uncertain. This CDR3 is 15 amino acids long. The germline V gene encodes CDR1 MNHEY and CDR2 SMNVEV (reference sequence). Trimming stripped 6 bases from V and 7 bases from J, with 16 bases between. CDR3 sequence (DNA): TGTGCCAGCAGGTCGGGAGCCCGGACCAATTCACCCCTCCACTTT. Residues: CASRSGARTNSPLHF.

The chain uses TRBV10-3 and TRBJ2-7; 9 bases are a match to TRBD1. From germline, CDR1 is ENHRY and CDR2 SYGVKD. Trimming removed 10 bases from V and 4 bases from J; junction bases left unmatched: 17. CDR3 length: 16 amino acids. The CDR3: CATLNPTGTGIYEQYF. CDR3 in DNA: TGTGCCACCCTGAACCCGACCGGGACAGGGATATACGAGCAGTACTTC.

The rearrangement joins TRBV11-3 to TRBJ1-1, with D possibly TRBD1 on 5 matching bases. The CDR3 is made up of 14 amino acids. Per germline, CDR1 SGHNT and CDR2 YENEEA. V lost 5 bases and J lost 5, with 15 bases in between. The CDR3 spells CASSVTTQGTEAFF. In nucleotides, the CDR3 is TGTGCCAGCAGCGTCACAACCCAGGGTACTGAAGCTTTCTTT.

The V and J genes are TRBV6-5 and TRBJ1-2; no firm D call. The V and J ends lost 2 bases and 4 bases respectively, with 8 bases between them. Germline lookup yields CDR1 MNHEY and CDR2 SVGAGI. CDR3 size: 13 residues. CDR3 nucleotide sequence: TGTGCCAGCAGTTACGATGGCAGCTATGGCTACACCTTC. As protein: CASSYDGSYGYTF.

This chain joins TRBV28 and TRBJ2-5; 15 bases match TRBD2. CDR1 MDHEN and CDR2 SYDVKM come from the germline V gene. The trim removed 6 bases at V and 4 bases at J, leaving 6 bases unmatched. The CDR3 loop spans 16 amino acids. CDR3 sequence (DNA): TGTGCCAGCAGCCTTGGACTAGCGGGAGGGCTAGAGACCCAGTACTTC. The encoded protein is CASSLGLAGGLETQYF.

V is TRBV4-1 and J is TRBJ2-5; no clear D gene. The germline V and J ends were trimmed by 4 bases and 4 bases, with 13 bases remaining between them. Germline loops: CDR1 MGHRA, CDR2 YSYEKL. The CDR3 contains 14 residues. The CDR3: CASSPTWSLETQYF. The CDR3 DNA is TGCGCCAGCAGCCCAACGTGGAGTCTAGAGACCCAGTACTTC.

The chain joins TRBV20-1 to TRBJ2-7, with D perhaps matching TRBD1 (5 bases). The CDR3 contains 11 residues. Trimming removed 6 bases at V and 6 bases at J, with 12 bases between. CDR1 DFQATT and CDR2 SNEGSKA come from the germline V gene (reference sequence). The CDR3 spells CSASHRREQYF. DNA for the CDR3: TGCAGTGCAAGCCACAGGCGCGAGCAGTACTTC.